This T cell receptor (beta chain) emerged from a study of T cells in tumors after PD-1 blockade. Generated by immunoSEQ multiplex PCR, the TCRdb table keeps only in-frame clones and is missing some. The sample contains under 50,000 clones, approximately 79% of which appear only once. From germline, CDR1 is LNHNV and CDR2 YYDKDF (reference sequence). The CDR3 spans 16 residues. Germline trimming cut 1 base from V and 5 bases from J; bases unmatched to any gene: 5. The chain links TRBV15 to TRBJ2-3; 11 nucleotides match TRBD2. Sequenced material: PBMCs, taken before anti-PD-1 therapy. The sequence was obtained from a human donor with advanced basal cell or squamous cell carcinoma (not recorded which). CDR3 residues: CATSRGSGRAGDTQYF. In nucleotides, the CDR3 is TGTGCCACCAGCAGAGGTAGCGGGAGGGCCGGAGATACGCAGTATTTT.